Below, 24 T cell receptor beta chains from the same sample are listed, as sequenced in a study of beta chain features in type 1 diabetes. Study outcomes and limitations: TCRB CDR3s from Type 1 diabetes patients were moderately but significantly shorter in all four CD4+ subsets.

Isolated RNA was reverse transcribed in full, so expressed TCRB transcripts were sequenced. Assay used: immunoSEQ multiplex PCR; TCRdb lists only in-frame clones, some missing. The table has 150,000 or so clones, about 8.3% seen once. The antigens these receptors bind are not known. Sequenced: central memory CD4+ T cells from blood. The source is a woman aged 18-29 years with type 1 diabetes.

This clone was counted between two and nine times. The chain has TRBV11-3 and TRBJ2-5; tentative D call: TRBD2 (5 bases). The CDR3 runs to 15 residues. Germline loops: CDR1 SGHNT, CDR2 YENEEA. V dropped 5 bases and J dropped 5 bases, with 18 bases sitting between them. CDR3 protein: CASSRPGLGGETQYF. DNA of the CDR3: TGTGCCAGCAGCCGTCCCGGTCTCGGCGGGGAGACCCAGTACTTC.

V usage is TRBV7-8 and J usage is TRBJ2-3; D unresolved. The CDR3 length is 14 residues. V was shortened by 0 bases and J by 2 bases, with 6 bases between the two germline ends. Germline CDR1 reads SGHVS; CDR2 reads FQNEAQ. The chain's CDR3 is CASSLAPVTDTQYF. The CDR3 nucleotides read TGTGCCAGCAGCTTAGCCCCAGTCACAGATACGCAGTATTTT. The full variable domain, in which reference TRBV7-8 and TRBJ2-3 provide the parts outside the CDR3, is GAGVSQSPRYKVAKRGQDVALRCDPISGHVSLFWYQQALGQGPEFLTYFQNEAQLDKSGLPSDRFFAERPEGSVSTLKIQRTQQEDSAVYLCASSLAPVTDTQYFGPGTRLTVL.

This clone turned up a few times. This chain joins TRBV6-6 and TRBJ1-3; unclear D gene. V gave up 6 bases and J gave up 0 bases, with 6 bases separating them. There are 13 residues in the CDR3. Germline values: CDR1 MNHNY, CDR2 SVGAGI (reference sequence). In DNA form, the CDR3 reads TGTGCCAGCAGGAGTTCCTCTGGAAACACCATATATTTT. Its translation is CASRSSSGNTIYF.

The CDR3 region is CASSLNHQETQYF. CDR3 nucleotides: TGTGCCAGCAGTCTAAACCACCAAGAGACCCAGTACTTC. This rearrangement joins TRBV6-1 to TRBJ2-5; the D is unclear. The CDR3 runs to 13 residues. Germline-derived CDR1 and CDR2 are MNHNS and SASEGT. Between the trimmed V and J ends, which lost 5 bases and 0 bases, there was a span of 7 bases.

The chain is built from TRBV27 and TRBJ2-4; D possibly corresponds to TRBD1 (5 bases). Germline V gene lookup returns CDR1 MNHEY and CDR2 SMNVEV (reference sequence). The V end lost 4 bases, the J end lost 6 bases, and 10 bases lay between the germline ends. The CDR3 spans 13 residues. As DNA, the CDR3 is TGTGCCAGCAGTTCACAGGCTACAAACATTCAGTACTTC. It codes for CASSSQATNIQYF.

A remark on this clone: Other DNA sequences in this specimen translate into the identical CDR3. The chain is built from TRBV7-9 and TRBJ1-2; D is ambiguous. The CDR3 is made up of 11 amino acids. Germline lookup yields CDR1 SEHNR and CDR2 FQNEAQ (reference sequence). The V end lost 5 bases, the J end lost 2 bases, and 3 bases lay between the germline ends. As DNA, the CDR3 is TGTGCCAGCAGCAGCAACTATGGCTACACCTTC. This translates into CASSSNYGYTF.

In its sample, this clone was seen a few times. The chain links TRBV6-4 to TRBJ1-5; no definite D call. The germline V and J ends were trimmed by 6 bases and 5 bases, with 17 bases remaining between them. In germline, CDR1 is MRHNA, CDR2 SNTAGT. The CDR3 spans 15 residues. CDR3 loop: CASRAGLHHDQPQHF. DNA of the CDR3: TGTGCCAGCAGGGCAGGACTTCACCACGATCAGCCCCAGCATTTT.

In this sample, this clone turned up a few times. The chain joins TRBV10-2 to TRBJ2-5, with TRBD2 identical over 12 bases. The CDR3 loop spans 16 amino acids. Trimming cost V 6 bases and J 3 bases; bases outside gene matches: 8. CDR1 and CDR2 from the germline V gene are WSHSY and SAAADI. CDR3 DNA: TGCGCCAGCAGCGCTGAACTAGCGGGGGGTAAAGAGACCCAGTACTTC. Encoded protein: CASSAELAGGKETQYF.

This clone was found a few times. V gene TRBV7-9 combines with J gene TRBJ2-2; perhaps TRBD2 as D (5 bases). Germline V gives CDR1 SEHNR, CDR2 FQNEAQ (reference sequence). V lost 5 bases to trimming and J lost 9 bases, with 19 bases between them. This CDR3 contains 15 residues. The CDR3 DNA sequence: TGTGCCAGCAGCAAGAGAGGGATTTCGAATAGGGAGCTGTTTTTT. It yields the protein CASSKRGISNRELFF.

This chain links TRBV11-3 with TRBJ1-2, with 9 bases that match TRBD1. Looked up from germline, CDR1 is SGHNT and CDR2 is YENEEA. The CDR3 is 15 residues long. V was pared by 5 bases and J by 5 bases, with 9 bases of the junction left unmatched. The CDR3 DNA reads as TGTGCCAGCAGCCCCGGACAGGGGCAGAGTTATGGCTACACCTTC. Protein sequence: CASSPGQGQSYGYTF.

In its sample, this clone was seen a few times. One junction end disagrees with the germline gene, perhaps due to a read error. This chain joins TRBV7-7 and TRBJ2-1, with TRBD2 matching over 11 bases. Germline V CDR1 and CDR2: SSHAT, FNYEAQ (reference sequence). This CDR3 contains 13 residues. The CDR3 region has the DNA TGTGCTAGCAGTTCCGGGACTAGCGGAAGGCAGTTCTTC. It is translated as CASSSGTSGRQFF.

V gene TRBV11-2 combines with J gene TRBJ2-5; TRBD2 might be the D (5 bases). Germline lookup yields CDR1 SGHAT and CDR2 FQNNGV. V was trimmed by 8 bases and J by 2 bases, leaving 12 bases between them. The CDR3 is 13 amino acids. The CDR3 DNA sequence: TGTGCCAGCGGCGACTACGCACAAGAGACCCAGTACTTC. As protein: CASGDYAQETQYF.

This chain connects TRBV14 to TRBJ2-3, with 7 bases lining up with TRBD1. The CDR3 sequence is 16 residues long. Trimming took 3 bases from V and 3 from J; bases not matched to a gene: 9. Germline V CDR1 and CDR2: SGHDN, FVKESK. CDR3 DNA: TGTGCCAGCAGCCAGAGGGGGCATTTCTCTACAGATACGCAGTATTTT. Its translation: CASSQRGHFSTDTQYF.

The chain recombines TRBV20-1 with TRBJ2-7, with TRBD1 as a possible D gene (5 bases). V lost 5 bases and J lost 6, with 11 bases in between. The CDR3 spans 11 residues. Germline V lookup: CDR1 DFQATT, CDR2 SNEGSKA (reference sequence). In DNA, the CDR3 is TGCAGTGCTTTCCTCCAGGGCGAGCAGTACTTC. Translated: CSAFLQGEQYF.

This clone was counted once. J is TRBJ2-1 and V is TRBV18; D perhaps matches TRBD1 (6 bases). Deletions cut 6 bases from V and 6 bases from J, with 18 bases between. Germline V lookup: CDR1 KGHSH, CDR2 LQKENI. The length of the CDR3 is 15 residues. CDR3 DNA: TGTGCCAGCTCGCAACAGGGAATAGAGGGCAATGAGCAGTTCTTC. It is translated as CASSQQGIEGNEQFF.

The chain uses TRBV6-1 and TRBJ1-2; 9 bases agree with TRBD1. The CDR3 sequence is 13 residues long. The J segment lost 6 bases and the V segment lost 6 bases, leaving 5 bases of the junction unmatched. In germline, CDR1 is MNHNS, CDR2 SASEGT. For the CDR3, the DNA is TGTGCCAGCAGGGCGGACAGGGGACATGGCTACACCTTC. It yields the protein CASRADRGHGYTF.

A few counts support this clone. The J gene is TRBJ1-4, the V gene TRBV18; 8 bases are shared with TRBD1. The CDR3 spans 15 residues. Trimming at V came to 0 bases and at J to 7 bases, leaving 4 bases not matched to a gene. The germline CDR1 and CDR2 sequences are KGHSH and LQKENI. CDR3 bases: TGTGCCAGCTCACCACCGGGACAGGCGGCTGAAAAACTGTTTTTT. It translates to CASSPPGQAAEKLFF.

This chain connects TRBV18 to TRBJ1-2; 8 bases agree with TRBD1. Trimming cost V 2 bases and J 7 bases; bases outside gene matches: 12. CDR1 and CDR2 (germline): KGHSH, LQKENI. CDR3 size: 16 residues. CDR3 nucleotide sequence: TGTGCCAGCTCACCAAACGATGTAAGGACAGGGAGTGGCTACACCTTC. Translated, it gives CASSPNDVRTGSGYTF.

This clone has more than one count but fewer than ten. The CDR3 DNA follows: TGTGCCAGCAGCTCATGGACTAGTGCGAAAAACATTCAGTACTTC. Amino acids: CASSSWTSAKNIQYF. This chain joins TRBV7-2 and TRBJ2-4; 7 positions match TRBD2. Germline lookup yields CDR1 SGHTA and CDR2 FQGNSA. The junction had 7 bases not matched to a gene; V was cut back by 4 bases and J by 4 bases. The CDR3 totals 15 residues.

This clone has more than one count but fewer than ten. V is TRBV10-3 and J is TRBJ2-2; TRBD1 matches 7 bases. The CDR3 totals 13 residues. Germline V gene lookup returns CDR1 ENHRY and CDR2 SYGVKD. V trimming: 6 bases; J trimming: 4 bases; junction bases outside the gene matches: 2. CDR3 DNA sequence: TGTGCCATCAGCGGACAGGCCACCGGGGAGCTGTTTTTT. Translating it yields CAISGQATGELFF.

The table lists this clone with a few counts. The chain is built from TRBV25-1 and TRBJ2-1, with 11 bases matching TRBD2. Germline lookup yields CDR1 MGHDK and CDR2 SYGVNS. The CDR3 spans 15 residues. The V and J ends lost 3 bases and 7 bases, in that order; junction bases with no gene match: 5. The CDR3 DNA sequence: TGTGCCAGCAGTGACACTAGCGGGAGAATTAATGAGCAGTTCTTC. It translates to CASSDTSGRINEQFF.

This clone occurred a few times. The chain has TRBV5-4 and TRBJ2-5, with 9 bases aligning to TRBD2. The germline V gene has CDR1 SGHNT and CDR2 YYREEE (reference sequence). V lost 4 bases, J lost 5 bases, and 9 bases stayed unmatched. The CDR3 runs 15 residues. As DNA, the CDR3 is TGTGCCAGCAGCCAAACGGGACTAGCATCGGAGACCCAGTACTTC. It yields the protein CASSQTGLASETQYF.

The chain recombines TRBV9 with TRBJ1-4; perhaps TRBD1 as D (5 bases). This CDR3 spans 16 amino acids. CDR1 is SGDLS, CDR2 YYNGEE, per germline. V dropped 0 bases and J dropped 1 base, with 10 bases sitting between them. CDR3 in amino acids: CASSVDQGLTNEKLFF. The CDR3 region has the DNA TGTGCCAGCAGCGTAGATCAGGGCCTAACTAATGAAAAACTGTTTTTT.

This clone was detected only a few times. The CDR3 here is CSGATTGRGETQYF. CDR3 nucleotide sequence: TGCAGCGGGGCCACCACCGGCCGTGGGGAGACCCAGTACTTC. The chain employs TRBV29-1 and TRBJ2-5; D ambiguous. The germline CDR1 and CDR2 sequences are SQVTM and ANQGSEA. The length of the CDR3 is 14 residues. V lost 7 bases and J lost 5, with 20 bases in between.